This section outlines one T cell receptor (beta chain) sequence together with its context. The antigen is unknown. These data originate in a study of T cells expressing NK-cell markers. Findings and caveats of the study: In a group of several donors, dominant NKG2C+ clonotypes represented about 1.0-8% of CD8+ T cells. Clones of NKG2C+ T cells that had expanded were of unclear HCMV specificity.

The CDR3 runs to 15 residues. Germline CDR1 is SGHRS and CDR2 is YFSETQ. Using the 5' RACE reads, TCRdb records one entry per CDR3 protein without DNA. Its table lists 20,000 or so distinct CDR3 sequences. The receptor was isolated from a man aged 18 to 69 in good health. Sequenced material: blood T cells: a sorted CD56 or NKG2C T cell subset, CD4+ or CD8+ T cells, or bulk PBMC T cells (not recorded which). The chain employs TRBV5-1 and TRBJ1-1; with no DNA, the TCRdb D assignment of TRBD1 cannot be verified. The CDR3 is CASSALQARNTEAFF.